This T cell receptor (beta chain) is drawn from a study of blood T cell repertoires in COVID-19 (dated by TCRdb to about 2020). As for the study more broadly: Samples from collaborators originated in the United States, Italy and Spain and spanned both the acute and convalescent phases of COVID-19. The material from the prospective study consisted of cDNA or gDNA derived from T cells, B-cell-depleted T cells, or PBMCs. Deeply sampled blood TCRbeta repertoires from subjects exposed to, actively infected with, or recovered from COVID-19 were included in the dataset. The repertoires were released in a freely available public database intended as a resource for research on the immune response to SARS-CoV-2. Samples were obtained from the ongoing ImmuneRACE study (first 160 participants) and from about 1,300 subjects provided by 6 global collaborators. The sample metadata nearly always contained a de-identified subject ID, COVID-19 status, age in years and sex. Where HLA class I and class II types were available, the types were taken from metadata supplied by the sample provider, not from assay-based typing.

About this clone: Its cognate antigen has yet to be identified. No base qualities exist here, and no much larger clone lies one base off it.

Participants in the prospective study were enrolled through a virtual design, were aged about 18 to 90 years, and lived in approximately 25 United States geographic areas. Cohort assignment in the prospective study relied on participant-reported clinical history from a screening survey and a study questionnaire. In the prospective study, mobile phlebotomists collected whole blood, serum and a nasopharyngeal or oropharyngeal swab from each participant. Over a roughly two-month period, participants in the prospective study had the option of providing additional blood draws and questionnaires. Before DNA extraction, blood samples from the prospective study were shipped at room temperature or frozen. TCRbeta CDR3 regions were amplified from genomic DNA by means of the immunoSEQ Assay, a bias-controlled multiplex PCR. As for how the authors treated the data: The number of nucleated cells in each sample was estimated by amplification of reference gene primers within the assay. Sequence reads were collapsed and filtered to measure the absolute abundance of every unique TCRbeta CDR3 rearrangement. For each sample, productive Simpson clonality was calculated by taking the square root of Simpson's diversity index across productive rearrangements. Imported from immuneACCESS, the table was reduced by TCRdb to in-frame sequences with V and J called. These copies leave out some clones; in studies compared against another copy, an unresolved V gene accounts for under half, and the cause of the remainder is not known. V and J calls and clone size are copied from that table; D and trimming were computed from the DNA. Within this sample are a few hundred thousand clones, with approximately 88% of them counted one time only. The ten most abundant clones make up more than 0.95% of the sample.

Paper-wide results and their limitations: How much clinical and demographic metadata was included differed by source and by participant, and the metadata was provided uncurated.

This sequence originates from a woman aged 40 to 55 with acute COVID-19. Source material: PBMCs or T cells enriched from blood (not recorded which).

The CDR3 reads as follows: CASSLVFGTDRGRETQYF. The sequence in DNA is TGTGCCAGCAGCTTAGTTTTCGGCACCGACAGGGGGCGGGAGACCCAGTACTTC. This receptor chain uses TRBV7-2 and TRBJ2-5; 10 junctional bases match TRBD1. V is cut back by 1 base and J by 5 bases, with 13 bases in the junction unmatched. Sequences SGHTA (CDR1) and FQGNSA (CDR2) are obtained from the germline V gene. Taken from cysteine to phenylalanine, the CDR3 has 18 residues. The CDR3 DNA has 54 bases and is translated from base 1.